This TCR beta chain was identified during a study of T cells in Graves' hyperthyroidism and ophthalmopathy. Background on the study: Before any treatment, at initial diagnosis, peripheral blood was collected.

Uncontrolled infection, other autoimmune disease, pregnancy or lactation led to exclusion. Trimming cost V 5 bases and J 5 bases, with 16 bases left between them. This CDR3 is built from 14 residues. Using RNA transcripts as the source, TCR beta CDR3 regions were amplified. Initially, a first-round RT-PCR of the TCR CDR3 employed the HTBI primer set. TCRdb analysed the multiplex PCR reads with MiXCR anew, one entry per CDR3 protein. The sample lists around 600,000 distinct CDR3 sequences, approximately 15% occurring once. This clonotype was seen at least ten times. This chain joins TRBV12-3 or TRBV12-4 and TRBJ2-7; the D gene is possibly TRBD1 (5 bases). Sequenced sample: blood. The sequence was collected from a woman between 18 and 30 years old with Graves' ophthalmopathy. CDR3 residues: CASSPSGASHEQYF. The DNA of the CDR3 is TGTGCCAGCAGTCCTAGTGGGGCGAGCCACGAGCAGTACTTC.